Listed below are T cell receptor beta chains from one sample, sequenced in a study of T cells in Graves' hyperthyroidism and ophthalmopathy. TCRdb ran MiXCR on the multiplex PCR reads and lists one entry per CDR3 protein. The sample lists 450,000 to 650,000 distinct CDR3 sequences, under 25% seen once, with 26% in the top ten. Sequences were obtained from blood. These receptor sequences come from a man younger than 35 with Graves' hyperthyroidism. The CDR3 runs from the conserved cysteine through the conserved F or W. D genes are given only for firm matches. A row's size may be missing; if present it is once, few, many or a size class.

v_gene: TRBV6-2/TRBV6-3; d_gene: TRBD1; abundance: many; j_gene: TRBJ1-1; CDR3aa: CASSTGVPEAFF; CDR3nt: TGTGCCAGCAGTACAGGGGTACCTGAAGCTTTCTTT
v_gene: TRBV6-1; d_gene: .; abundance: many; j_gene: TRBJ2-7; CDR3aa: CASRLIPTAYEQYF; CDR3nt: TGTGCCAGCCGCCTCATACCGACAGCCTACGAGCAGTACTTC
v_gene: TRBV9; d_gene: .; abundance: many; j_gene: TRBJ1-2; CDR3aa: CASSESPDNYGYTF; CDR3nt: TGTGCCAGCAGCGAGTCCCCGGATAACTATGGCTACACCTTC
v_gene: TRBV6-1; d_gene: .; abundance: many; j_gene: TRBJ2-7; CDR3aa: CASTSRDSRYEQYF; CDR3nt: TGTGCCAGCACCAGCCGGGACTCGAGATACGAGCAGTACTTC
v_gene: TRBV7-8; d_gene: .; abundance: many; j_gene: TRBJ1-2; CDR3aa: CASSLARGRGDGYTF; CDR3nt: TGTGCCAGCAGCTTAGCGAGGGGAAGGGGTGATGGCTACACCTTC
v_gene: TRBV7-9; d_gene: .; abundance: many; j_gene: TRBJ2-7; CDR3aa: CASSFMRGEQYF; CDR3nt: TGTGCCAGCAGCTTTATGAGGGGCGAGCAGTACTTC
v_gene: TRBV20-1; d_gene: .; abundance: many; j_gene: TRBJ1-1; CDR3aa: CSAVQGVVTEAFF; CDR3nt: TGCAGTGCTGTACAGGGAGTAGTCACTGAAGCTTTCTTT
v_gene: TRBV7-2; d_gene: .; abundance: .; j_gene: TRBJ2-2; CDR3aa: CASSTLGQFTGELFF; CDR3nt: TGTGCCAGCAGCACCCTCGGACAGTTTACCGGGGAGCTGTTTTTT
v_gene: TRBV6-1; d_gene: .; abundance: .; j_gene: TRBJ2-5; CDR3aa: CASRPVGSPQETQYF; CDR3nt: TGTGCCAGCAGGCCCGTGGGCAGTCCCCAAGAGACCCAGTACTTC
v_gene: TRBV7-8; d_gene: .; abundance: .; j_gene: TRBJ2-3; CDR3aa: CASSLGGGSDTQYF; CDR3nt: TGTGCCAGCAGCTTAGGTGGTGGGAGTGATACGCAGTATTTT
v_gene: TRBV10-3; d_gene: TRBD1; abundance: .; j_gene: TRBJ1-2; CDR3aa: CAITGTGTYGYTF; CDR3nt: TGTGCCATAACCGGGACAGGGACATATGGCTACACCTTC
v_gene: TRBV28; d_gene: .; abundance: few; j_gene: TRBJ1-5; CDR3aa: CASEDGTLSQPQHF; CDR3nt: TGTGCCAGCGAAGACGGAACTCTCAGTCAGCCCCAGCATTTT
v_gene: TRBV28; d_gene: TRBD1; abundance: many; j_gene: TRBJ1-2; CDR3aa: CASSFSDRTGGGYTF; CDR3nt: TGTGCCAGCAGTTTTTCAGACCGGACAGGGGGTGGCTACACCTTC
v_gene: TRBV2; d_gene: .; abundance: many; j_gene: TRBJ2-7; CDR3aa: CASSAQGEGEQYF; CDR3nt: TGTGCCAGCTCAGCTCAGGGGGAGGGCGAGCAGTACTTC
v_gene: TRBV5-1; d_gene: TRBD1; abundance: once; j_gene: TRBJ2-6; CDR3aa: CASSGGQGAWSGANVLTF; CDR3nt: TGCGCCAGCAGCGGGGGACAGGGGGCCTGGTCTGGGGCCAACGTCCTGACTTTC
v_gene: TRBV5-1; d_gene: .; abundance: many; j_gene: TRBJ1-1; CDR3aa: CASSWDPVNTEAFF; CDR3nt: TGCGCCAGCAGCTGGGACCCCGTGAACACTGAAGCTTTCTTT
v_gene: TRBV10-3; d_gene: .; abundance: .; j_gene: TRBJ2-7; CDR3aa: CAISNPNYEQYF; CDR3nt: TGTGCCATCAGTAACCCCAACTACGAGCAGTACTTC
v_gene: TRBV5-1; d_gene: TRBD1; abundance: many; j_gene: TRBJ1-1; CDR3aa: CASSLTVPGQMNTEAFF; CDR3nt: TGCGCCAGCAGCTTGACCGTCCCGGGACAGATGAACACTGAAGCTTTCTTT
v_gene: TRBV12-3/TRBV12-4; d_gene: .; abundance: many; j_gene: TRBJ2-7; CDR3aa: CASGRSTSFYEQYF; CDR3nt: TGTGCCAGCGGGCGATCGACTAGTTTCTACGAGCAGTACTTC
v_gene: TRBV28; d_gene: .; abundance: few; j_gene: TRBJ1-2; CDR3aa: CASNRLGGNGYTF; CDR3nt: TGTGCCAGCAATCGTCTGGGAGGTAATGGCTACACATTC
v_gene: TRBV6-1; d_gene: TRBD2; abundance: .; j_gene: TRBJ2-7; CDR3aa: CASKGLAGHYEQYF; CDR3nt: TGTGCCAGCAAGGGACTAGCGGGCCACTACGAGCAGTACTTC
v_gene: TRBV2; d_gene: .; abundance: .; j_gene: TRBJ2-5; CDR3aa: CASSEPAGRGETQYF; CDR3nt: TGTGCCAGCAGTGAACCTGCGGGGCGTGGAGAGACCCAGTACTTC
v_gene: TRBV20-1; d_gene: .; abundance: .; j_gene: TRBJ2-7; CDR3aa: CGARESLVGYEQYF; CDR3nt: TGCGGTGCTAGAGAGAGTCTCGTTGGCTACGAGCAGTACTTC
v_gene: TRBV5-1; d_gene: .; abundance: few; j_gene: TRBJ2-7; CDR3aa: CASSLRQAGYIAGEQYF; CDR3nt: TGCGCCAGCAGCTTGCGCCAAGCGGGCTATATCGCAGGCGAGCAGTACTTC